This T cell receptor (beta chain) came from a study of blood T cell repertoires in COVID-19. Study as a whole: Sites in the United States, Italy and Spain provided acute and convalescent COVID-19 samples. PBMCs, B-cell-depleted T cells, or T cells were the source of the cDNA or gDNA that made up the material.

Trimming shortened V by 3 bases and J by 1 base, and 16 bases separated the two germline ends. The V gene's germline CDR1 is MDHEN and CDR2 SYDVKM. This CDR3 spans 17 amino acids. It was during active infection that Seattle patients were enrolled and then longitudinally followed. Under the authors' procedure: Reference gene primer amplification yielded estimated nucleated cell counts. Sequencing used immunoSEQ multiplex PCR; TCRdb keeps in-frame clones, though not all of them. The D gene and trimming were derived from the DNA, and the V and J assignments and clone size from that table. The sample shows about 260,000 clones, approximately 86% of them seen only once.

The clonotype originates from a woman aged 60 to 75 with COVID-19, enrolled during active disease. The chain combines TRBV28 with TRBJ1-5; D possibly corresponds to TRBD1 (5 bases). Sequencing was performed on peripheral blood. CDR3 DNA sequence: TGTGCCAGCAGTTTCCCCCTGGGGCCGGGCAGCAATCAGCCCCAGCATTTT. Protein product: CASSFPLGPGSNQPQHF.